Reported below is one T cell receptor (beta chain). Its specific antigen is unknown. This may arise from a read error, as a much more abundant clone is one base away. This sample was included in a study of type 1 regulatory T cells (dated by TCRdb to about 2021). Notes on the research overall: The study characterized an in vitro protocol that generated a Tr1-enriched, alloantigen-specific CD4 T cell product named T-allo10. T-allo10 was under clinical evaluation in patients with hematological malignancies receiving allogeneic hematopoietic stem cell transplantation.

Instrument used: Illumina MiSeq. In TCRdb, the public reads were trimmed at Q25 with fastp and aligned with MiXCR, with productive beta chains retained. Under each unique CDR3 protein, matching rows form one entry showing the most common genes and DNA. In this sample the table shows approximately 45,000 distinct CDR3 sequences, approximately 12% of which occur a single time. The top ten hold around 8% of the sample. The CDR3, cysteine through phenylalanine, is 17 amino acids long. The CDR3 DNA has 51 bases and is translated from base 1. Via the germline V gene, CDR1 is LGHNA and CDR2 YSLEER. Study-wide findings and limitations: Tr1 cells showed a more restricted TCR repertoire than non-Tr1 cells, which the study interpreted as alloantigen-induced clonal expansion.

The receptor's source is a human donor in good health. Recombination connected TRBV4-3 to TRBJ2-2; TRBD1 fits 7 bases in the junction. Sequenced: cultured non-Tr1 T cells, either the whole culture or a sorted T cell fraction (not recorded which). The cell subset or site label, read with the paper, signifies: non-Tr1 population from the T-allo10 product. The CDR3 here reads CASSQIIRTGNTGELSF. The DNA sequence is given as TGCGCCAGCAGCCAAATAATCAGGACAGGCAACACCGGGGAGCTGTCTTTT.